These 29 T cell receptor beta chains originate from one sample sequenced in a study of CD8 T cells in Susac syndrome. cDNA came from approximately 0.5 to 1 ug RNA primed by random hexamers. TCRdb used MiXCR to reprocess the immunoSEQ multiplex PCR reads, holding one entry per CDR3 protein. Of 77,000 or so distinct CDR3 sequences listed, roughly 91% were seen once; the top ten hold approximately 0.52%. The specimen was CD4+ T cells from PBMCs. These receptors were collected from a human donor with Susac syndrome.

J is TRBJ1-1 and V is TRBV28; D uncertain. The CDR3 totals 12 residues. Germline loops: CDR1 MDHEN, CDR2 SYDVKM. Trimming removed 1 base from V and 4 bases from J, with 4 bases in between. The CDR3 nucleotides read TGTGCCAGCAGTTTATTGGGCACTGAAGCTTTCTTT. Encoded protein: CASSLLGTEAFF. The full variable domain, with the rest looked up from reference TRBV28 and TRBJ1-1, is DVKVTQSSRYLVKRTGEKVFLECVQDMDHENMFWYRQDPGLGLRLIYFSYDVKMKEKGDIPEGYSVSREKKERFSLILESASTNQTSMYLCASSLLGTEAFFGQGTRLTVV.

This clonotype was detected only a few times. This chain connects TRBV7-2 to TRBJ1-4; a weak D match, TRBD1 (5 bases). The germline gives CDR1 SGHTA, CDR2 FQGNSA. Trimming took off 2 bases at V and 7 bases at J, with 11 bases between the two ends. The CDR3 spans 14 residues. CDR3 sequence reads: CASSLYGGGEKLFF. Written as DNA, the CDR3 is TGTGCCAGCAGCTTATACGGGGGTGGTGAAAAACTGTTTTTT. Filled out from reference TRBV7-2 and TRBJ1-4, the complete variable domain reads GAGVSQSPSNKVTEKGKDVELRCDPISGHTALYWYRQSLGQGLEFLIYFQGNSAPDKSGLPSDRFSAERTGGSVSTLTIQRTQQEDSAVYLCASSLYGGGEKLFFGSGTQLSVL.

This chain joins TRBV18 and TRBJ2-7, with D maybe TRBD1 (7 bases). Germline loops: CDR1 KGHSH, CDR2 LQKENI. CDR3 length: 14 amino acids. V lost 3 bases, J lost 0 bases, and 9 bases lay in between. The CDR3 sequence: CASSPRDSSYEQYF. The DNA of the CDR3 is TGTGCCAGCTCACCGCGGGACAGCTCCTACGAGCAGTACTTC. The full variable domain, its missing parts supplied by reference TRBV18 and TRBJ2-7, is NAGVMQNPRHLVRRRGQEARLRCSPMKGHSHVYWYRQLPEEGLKFMVYLQKENIIDESGMPKERFSAEFPKEGPSILRIQQVVRGDSAAYFCASSPRDSSYEQYFGPGTRLTVT.

The rearrangement joins TRBV27 to TRBJ2-5; weak D call: TRBD1 (6 bases). The CDR3 is 15 residues long. Deletions cut 5 bases from V and 3 bases from J, with 16 bases between. From germline, CDR1 is MNHEY and CDR2 SMNVEV (reference sequence). CDR3 sequence: CASSTLWTEEETQYF. The CDR3 DNA is TGTGCCAGCAGTACCCTTTGGACAGAAGAAGAGACCCAGTACTTC.

V gene TRBV7-2 combines with J gene TRBJ2-1; a possible D gene is TRBD2 (6 bases). V dropped 3 bases and J dropped 2 bases, with 11 bases sitting between them. Germline V CDR1 and CDR2: SGHTA, FQGNSA. The CDR3 totals 15 residues. The CDR3 sequence: CASSFYGSPYNEQFF. As DNA, the CDR3 is TGTGCCAGCAGCTTTTACGGGAGCCCCTACAATGAGCAGTTCTTC.

The chain uses TRBV28 and TRBJ2-7; tentative D call: TRBD1 (5 bases). Trimming removed 4 bases at V and 7 bases at J, with 14 bases between. Germline lookup yields CDR1 MDHEN and CDR2 SYDVKM. This CDR3 region has 13 residues. This CDR3 reads CASSWQGLREQYF. CDR3 DNA: TGTGCCAGCAGTTGGCAGGGATTGAGGGAGCAGTACTTC.

The rearrangement links TRBV7-9 to TRBJ2-5, with D possibly TRBD1 on 6 matching bases. Germline-derived CDR1 and CDR2 are SEHNR and FQNEAQ (reference sequence). This CDR3 is 15 amino acids long. V was shortened by 4 bases and J by 4 bases, with 16 bases between the two germline ends. In DNA form, the CDR3 reads TGTGCCAGCAGCTCACTGGGTTCAGGGGTAGAGACCCAGTACTTC. Protein: CASSSLGSGVETQYF.

The J gene is TRBJ1-5, the V gene TRBV9; D remains ambiguous. The CDR3 loop spans 13 amino acids. Germline CDR1 SGDLS, CDR2 YYNGEE. V was pared by 0 bases and J by 4 bases, with 5 bases between. CDR3 nucleotides: TGTGCCAGCAGCGTAGGGAAAAATCAGCCCCAGCATTTT. This translates into CASSVGKNQPQHF.

The chain uses TRBV20-1 and TRBJ2-1; D call uncertain. Deletions cut 6 bases from V and 10 bases from J, with 13 bases between. Germline CDR1 and CDR2: DFQATT and SNEGSKA (reference sequence). The CDR3 consists of 11 residues. The CDR3 DNA follows: TGCAGTGCCGTGGTGAAGACCGAGCAGTTCTTC. As protein: CSAVVKTEQFF.

The V gene is TRBV6-5, the J gene TRBJ1-5; D remains unclear. The V gene's germline CDR1 is MNHEY and CDR2 SVGAGI. The CDR3 sequence is 15 residues long. The ends were cut back, 5 bases at V and 2 bases at J, with 13 bases in the middle. In DNA form, the CDR3 reads TGTGCCAGCAGTCCAGGTTGGCGTGGCAATCAGCCCCAGCATTTT. Translation: CASSPGWRGNQPQHF.

The rearrangement joins TRBV19 to TRBJ2-3; D remains unclear. The CDR3 extends over 15 amino acids. V lost 3 bases and J lost 1, with 11 bases in between. Per germline, CDR1 LNHDA and CDR2 SQIVND (reference sequence). CDR3 DNA: TGTGCCAGTAGTATTTACAAGGTTCGCACAGATACGCAGTATTTT. Translating it yields CASSIYKVRTDTQYF. Filled out from reference TRBV19 and TRBJ2-3, the complete variable domain reads DGGITQSPKYLFRKEGQNVTLSCEQNLNHDAMYWYRQDPGQGLRLIYYSQIVNDFQKGDIAEGYSVSREKKESFPLTVTSAQKNPTAFYLCASSIYKVRTDTQYFGPGTRLTVL.

The chain combines TRBV5-1 with TRBJ1-1; TRBD1 is a possible D gene (5 bases). CDR1 is SGHRS and CDR2 is YFSETQ in the germline V gene. The CDR3 sequence is 15 residues long. Trimming removed 4 bases from V and 5 bases from J, with 18 bases in between. As DNA, the CDR3 is TGCGCCAGCAGCCCCACCGGGACGAGGAGGACTGAAGCTTTCTTT. Translation gives CASSPTGTRRTEAFF.

The chain employs TRBV6-4 and TRBJ2-7, with a possible D match to TRBD2 (5 bases). Germline V gives CDR1 MRHNA, CDR2 SNTAGT. V was clipped by 7 bases and J by 2 bases, with 12 bases between them. This CDR3 contains 13 residues. The CDR3: CASKRSGAYEQYF. In DNA, the CDR3 is TGTGCCAGCAAAAGAAGCGGCGCCTACGAGCAGTACTTC.

This clonotype occurred once. The V gene is TRBV7-2, the J gene TRBJ2-5, with a weak D call TRBD2 (6 bases). The CDR3 is made up of 16 amino acids. Trimming took off 3 bases at V and 3 bases at J, with 17 bases between the two ends. The V gene's germline CDR1 is SGHTA and CDR2 FQGNSA. CDR3 nucleotide sequence: TGTGCCAGCAGCTTCCCGGTGGGGGGAGCCAAAGAGACCCAGTACTTC. Residues: CASSFPVGGAKETQYF.

The CDR3 region has the DNA TGTGCCATCAGTGACTGGGCGGGGACTGAAGCTTTCTTT. Translated: CAISDWAGTEAFF. The chain combines TRBV10-3 with TRBJ1-1; D gene uncertain. V lost 3 bases and J 5 bases, leaving 10 bases between the germline ends. The CDR3 contains 13 residues. Germline-derived CDR1 and CDR2 are ENHRY and SYGVKD.

V gene TRBV7-3 combines with J gene TRBJ2-2; weak D call: TRBD2 (6 bases). This CDR3 comprises 15 residues. CDR1 SGHTA and CDR2 FQGTGA come from the germline V gene. V was clipped by 0 bases and J by 5 bases, with 10 bases between them. In DNA form, the CDR3 reads TGTGCCAGCAGCTTAACCCTAGCGACAACCGGGGAGCTGTTTTTT. Translating it yields CASSLTLATTGELFF.

The chain links TRBV14 to TRBJ1-4, with D unresolved. The germline V gene encodes CDR1 SGHDN and CDR2 FVKESK. The CDR3 is 12 residues long. The V end lost 1 base, the J end lost 9 bases, and 6 bases lay between the germline ends. This CDR3 is CASSQVEKKLFF. CDR3 coding DNA: TGTGCCAGCAGCCAAGTTGAAAAAAAACTGTTTTTT.

This clonotype was seen just once. This chain connects TRBV3-1 to TRBJ2-7; 10 bases fit TRBD2. J lost 1 base, V lost 4 bases, and 4 bases had no gene match. CDR3 length equals 15 residues. Germline assignment: CDR1 LGHDT and CDR2 YNNKEL (reference sequence). The CDR3 DNA follows: TGTGCCAGCAGCCCGGAACTAGCGGGGTCCTACGAGCAGTACTTC. Residues: CASSPELAGSYEQYF.

V and J are TRBV7-9 and TRBJ1-4, with D possibly TRBD1 on 6 matching bases. Germline V gives CDR1 SEHNR, CDR2 FQNEAQ (reference sequence). CDR3 length equals 14 residues. V was trimmed by 3 bases and J by 7 bases, leaving 12 bases between them. CDR3 residues: CASSFTSQGEKLFF. CDR3 nucleotide sequence: TGTGCCAGCAGCTTTACTTCACAGGGTGAAAAACTGTTTTTT.

The V call is TRBV5-1, the J call TRBJ1-6; 7 bases line up with TRBD1. V was pared by 4 bases and J by 7 bases, with 8 bases of the junction left unmatched. The CDR3 extends over 15 amino acids. CDR1 and CDR2 from the germline V gene are SGHRS and YFSETQ. The CDR3 coding sequence is TGCGCCAGCAGCCGACTGACAGGGTCAAATTCACCCCTCCACTTT. It yields the protein CASSRLTGSNSPLHF.

Note on this clonotype: The junction differs from germline at one of its ends, possibly a read error. The CDR3 DNA follows: TGTGCCAGCAGCTTACTTGGGGTCCAAGCGACCCAGTACTTC. It translates to CASSLLGVQATQYF. The chain is built from TRBV5-6 and TRBJ2-5, with no clear D. The CDR3 is made up of 14 amino acids. CDR1 is SGHDT and CDR2 is YYEEEE in the germline V gene.

This rearrangement joins TRBV29-1 to TRBJ2-5; no clear D. The germline gives CDR1 SQVTM, CDR2 ANQGSEA. This CDR3 spans 11 amino acids. The CDR3 loop is CSTRTQETQYF. DNA for the CDR3: TGCAGTACCAGGACGCAAGAGACCCAGTACTTC.

This clonotype was counted only a few times. This sequence joins TRBV19 and TRBJ2-4, with D maybe TRBD2 (6 bases). Looked up from germline, CDR1 is LNHDA and CDR2 is SQIVND (reference sequence). The CDR3 is 14 amino acids. The V end was cut by 5 bases, the J end by 8 bases, with 16 bases between. The CDR3 nucleotides read TGTGCCAGTAGTCGGGGGTTCGGGGAAGACATTCAGTACTTC. This translates into CASSRGFGEDIQYF.

The chain carries TRBV28 and TRBJ2-3; 10 nucleotides align to TRBD2. The CDR3 runs to 15 residues. Germline V gene sequence: CDR1 MDHEN, CDR2 SYDVKM. V dropped 7 bases and J dropped 1; count of bases not matched to a gene: 5. The CDR3 nucleotides read TGTGCCAGCACCTTGGGGACTAGCGGCACAGATACGCAGTATTTT. Translation gives CASTLGTSGTDTQYF.

This clonotype was seen more than once but under ten times. The CDR3 region has the DNA TGTGCCAGCAGCCGGCAGGCATCCTACGAGCAGTACTTC. Residues: CASSRQASYEQYF. This chain links TRBV14 with TRBJ2-7; D uncertain. Deletions cut 4 bases from V and 1 base from J, with 8 bases between. This CDR3 region has 13 residues. Per germline, CDR1 SGHDN and CDR2 FVKESK.

The chain has TRBV14 and TRBJ1-6; no clear D. This CDR3 region has 14 residues. Looked up from germline, CDR1 is SGHDN and CDR2 is FVKESK. The V end was cut by 0 bases, the J end by 9 bases, with 9 bases between. The CDR3 DNA reads as TGTGCCAGCAGCCAAGATGAGGTTTTTTCACCCCTCCACTTT. Protein product: CASSQDEVFSPLHF.

The chain uses TRBV3-1 and TRBJ2-3; 7 positions agree with TRBD2. The germline V gene encodes CDR1 LGHDT and CDR2 YNNKEL (reference sequence). The CDR3 consists of 15 residues. Trimming removed 1 base from V and 6 bases from J; junction bases left unmatched: 7. CDR3 residues: CASSQGTRQSDTQYF. The CDR3, as DNA: TGTGCCAGCAGCCAAGGGACTAGGCAATCGGATACGCAGTATTTT.

The chain is built from TRBV7-2 and TRBJ2-7, with 8 bases fitting TRBD2. Germline V lookup: CDR1 SGHTA, CDR2 FQGNSA. CDR3 length: 16 residues. The V and J ends lost 1 base and 7 bases, in that order; junction bases with no gene match: 12. The CDR3 loop reads CASSLGRGAARGEQYF. The CDR3 coding sequence is TGTGCCAGCAGCTTAGGGCGGGGGGCCGCGCGTGGGGAGCAGTACTTC.

This sequence joins TRBV25-1 and TRBJ1-6; D unclear. Germline CDR1 and CDR2: MGHDK and SYGVNS. The CDR3 is 16 amino acids. Trimming stripped 1 base from V and 7 bases from J, with 14 bases between. The CDR3 loop is CASSELKGPKNSPLHF. CDR3 sequence (DNA): TGTGCCAGCAGTGAATTGAAGGGTCCGAAGAATTCACCCCTCCACTTT.